This TCR beta chain comes out of a study of PD-L1 blockade in urothelial cancer. The CDR3 consists of 11 residues. Germline trimming cut 6 bases from V and 5 bases from J; bases unmatched to any gene: 3. Germline values: CDR1 DFQATT, CDR2 SNEGSKA (reference sequence). Assay used: immunoSEQ multiplex PCR; TCRdb lists only in-frame clones, some missing. The profile covers about 21,000 clones, with around 90% appearing a single time and about 16% taken by the ten largest. This clone occurred once. Patients presented with locally advanced or metastatic urothelial carcinoma. The receptor comes from a woman in her fifties or sixties with urothelial cancer. The chain links TRBV20-1 to TRBJ2-7; 8 nucleotides line up with TRBD2. Sequenced material: PBMCs, taken around atezolizumab (anti-PD-L1) treatment. The CDR3 coding sequence is TGCAGTGCCGGGACTAGGGACGAGCAGTACTTC. The encoded protein is CSAGTRDEQYF.